This T cell receptor delta chain was found in a study of gamma-delta chains in newborns, infants, children. The V gene's germline CDR1 is TVYSNPD and CDR2 GDNSRS (reference sequence). This CDR3 comprises 15 residues. V was clipped by 0 bases and J by 1 base, with 12 bases between them. TCRdb re-identified clones in the reads via CATT. Among a few thousand delta-chain clones listed, under 1.5% were seen once. Notes on this clone: The amino acid sequence in TCRdb belongs to a much larger clone and departs from this DNA's translation at residue 6, likely a sequencing read error; the sequence shown is translated from the DNA.

The sequence was obtained from a child who was a newborn, infant or young child, either healthy, febrile or measles-vaccinated (not recorded which). V gene TRDV3 combines with J gene TRDJ2; unclear D gene. Specimen: blood. CDR3 bases: TGTGCCTTTAGTAGCGAACCCTTTTTGACAGCACAACTCTTCTTT. Protein product: CAFSSEPFLTAQLFF.